A selection of T cell receptor beta chains follows, all from one sample in a study of OX40 agonist ivuxolimab in advanced cancers. Sequenced by immunoSEQ multiplex PCR; TCRdb stores in-frame clones only, minus some. The top ten hold roughly 0.45% of the sample, which has some 79,000 clones, about 90% seen once. The sequences come from CD4+ or CD8+ T cells sorted from blood, collected in a trial of the OX40 agonist ivuxolimab. These TCRs come from an adult with an advanced solid tumor such as melanoma, head and neck, liver or kidney cancer. The CDR3 runs from the conserved cysteine through the conserved F or W. The D gene is left open where the match is weak. Rows give clone size only sometimes, using once, few, many, or a class for an expanded clone.

d_call j_call v_call clone_size cdr3_aa cdr3_nt
- TRBJ1-1 TRBV7-9 - CASSLTEGATEAFF TGTGCCAGCAGCTTAACAGAAGGTGCAACTGAAGCTTTCTTT
- TRBJ1-5 TRBV9 - CASSVDSFGNQPQHF TGTGCCAGCAGCGTAGATAGCTTCGGCAATCAGCCCCAGCATTTT
- TRBJ2-2 TRBV9 - CASSLGTNTGELFF TGTGCCAGCAGCCTCGGGACGAACACCGGGGAGCTGTTTTTT
- TRBJ1-1 TRBV7-9 - CANSFTGQRNTEAFF TGTGCCAACAGCTTCACTGGACAGCGAAACACTGAAGCTTTCTTT
TRBD1 TRBJ1-1 TRBV5-5 - CASSLVGQMNTEAFF TGTGCCAGCAGCTTGGTGGGACAGATGAACACTGAAGCTTTCTTT
- TRBJ2-1 TRBV5-6 once CASSKPGFSLLYNEQFF TGTGCCAGCAGCAAACCGGGATTCTCCCTTTTATACAATGAGCAGTTCTTC
TRBD1 TRBJ1-5 TRBV7-9 - CASSSGQGRQPQHF TGTGCCAGCAGCTCCGGACAGGGCAGGCAGCCCCAGCATTTT
TRBD1 TRBJ2-2 TRBV11-2 - CASGRDRGQATGELFF TGTGCCAGCGGGCGGGACAGGGGACAAGCCACCGGGGAGCTGTTTTTT
TRBD1 TRBJ1-2 TRBV5-1 - CASSLDRGRGGYTF TGCGCCAGCAGCTTGGACAGGGGGCGAGGTGGCTACACCTTC
- TRBJ2-2 TRBV6-6 once CASSRTPNTGELFF TGTGCCAGCAGTCGTACACCGAACACCGGGGAGCTGTTTTTT
- TRBJ1-2 TRBV15 - CATSRETNNYGYTF TGTGCCACCAGCAGAGAGACAAATAACTATGGCTACACCTTC
TRBD2 TRBJ2-2 TRBV7-2 - CASSQLAITGELFF TGTGCCAGCAGCCAACTAGCGATCACCGGGGAGCTGTTTTTT
- TRBJ2-5 TRBV18 - CASSPRSGPQETQYF TGTGCCAGCTCACCCCGGTCCGGGCCCCAAGAGACCCAGTACTTC
- TRBJ2-2 TRBV19 - CASSRWDTGELFF TGTGCCAGTAGCAGGTGGGACACCGGGGAGCTGTTTTTT
TRBD1 TRBJ1-1 TRBV2 - CASSEGQTNTEAFF TGTGCCAGCAGTGAGGGACAGACTAACACTGAAGCTTTCTTT
- TRBJ1-2 TRBV14 - CASSPERLFYGYTF TGTGCCAGCAGCCCGGAGAGGCTTTTTTATGGCTACACCTTC
- TRBJ1-1 TRBV18 - CASSPAMNTEAFF TGTGCCAGCTCACCGGCCATGAACACTGAAGCTTTCTTT
- TRBJ2-5 TRBV10-3 - CAITNSEKETQYF TGTGCCATCACCAATAGCGAGAAAGAGACCCAGTACTTC
TRBD1 TRBJ2-7 TRBV5-5 - CASSSPGQGPYEQYF TGTGCCAGCAGCTCGCCGGGACAGGGACCCTACGAGCAGTACTTC
- TRBJ1-3 TRBV19 - CASSIGTQGNTIYF TGTGCCAGTAGTATCGGGACCCAGGGAAACACCATATATTTT
- TRBJ1-2 TRBV5-1 once CASSLGLSTGYTF TGCGCCAGCAGCTTGGGGTTGAGTACAGGCTACACCTTC
TRBD1 TRBJ1-4 TRBV19 - CASSERTGGGEKLFF TGTGCCAGTAGCGAAAGGACAGGGGGAGGTGAAAAACTGTTTTTT
TRBD1 TRBJ1-1 TRBV6-5 once CASRTGLTEAFF TGTGCCAGCAGGACAGGGTTGACTGAAGCTTTCTTT
- TRBJ2-7 TRBV5-1 - CASSLAGTRDGEQYF TGCGCCAGCAGCTTGGCGGGGACACGGGATGGCGAGCAGTACTTC
- TRBJ2-1 TRBV5-1 once CASSLRLTVASYNEQFF TGCGCCAGCAGCTTGAGATTGACAGTCGCATCCTACAATGAGCAGTTCTTC
- TRBJ2-5 TRBV5-1 - CASRDGGYQETQYF TGCGCCAGCAGGGACGGAGGCTACCAAGAGACCCAGTACTTC
- TRBJ1-4 TRBV18 - CASSPSAGLSEKLFF TGTGCCAGCTCACCATCGGCAGGGTTGAGTGAAAAACTGTTTTTT
- TRBJ2-6 TRBV30 - CAWKGAGVSGANVLTF TGTGCCTGGAAGGGAGCAGGGGTTTCGGGGGCCAACGTCCTGACTTTC
TRBD1 TRBJ2-7 TRBV5-1 - CASSFGDREAHEQYF TGCGCCAGCAGCTTCGGGGACAGGGAGGCCCACGAGCAGTACTTC
- TRBJ1-1 TRBV19 - CASSIDLLSTEAFF TGTGCCAGTAGTATAGATCTCTTGAGCACTGAAGCTTTCTTT
- TRBJ1-4 TRBV9 - CASSEGGTNEKLFF TGTGCCAGCAGTGAGGGTGGAACTAATGAAAAACTGTTTTTT
- TRBJ2-3 TRBV7-6 - CASSLGHSTDTQYF TGTGCCAGCAGTCTAGGGCATAGCACAGATACGCAGTATTTT
TRBD1 TRBJ2-2 TRBV27 - CASSSGQFTGELFF TGTGCCAGCAGCTCGGGACAGTTCACCGGGGAGCTGTTTTTT